This T cell receptor (beta chain) appears in the sequencing data of a study of blood T cell repertoires in COVID-19. Across the study: Acute and convalescent COVID-19 samples came from the United States, Italy and Spain. T cells, B-cell-depleted T cells, or PBMCs supplied cDNA or gDNA.

In the original workflow: By means of reference gene primer amplification, nucleated cell counts were estimated. TCRdb's table, derived via immunoSEQ multiplex PCR, lists solely in-frame clones and lacks some. For V, J and clone size, that table is used; D and trimming come from the DNA. Of 200,000 to 250,000 clones listed, about 79% are singletons. J gave up 1 base and V 4 bases, and 4 bases lay outside the gene matches. CDR1 and CDR2 (germline): SGHRS, YFSETQ. There are 14 residues in the CDR3. The clonotype was recovered from a man in his fifties with active or convalescent COVID-19. V gene TRBV5-1 combines with J gene TRBJ1-1, with 7 positions matching TRBD1. The specimen was peripheral blood. CDR3 sequence: CASSLDRPNTEAFF. CDR3 nucleotides: TGCGCCAGCAGCCTGGACAGGCCGAACACTGAAGCTTTCTTT. The whole variable domain, remainder taken from reference TRBV5-1 and TRBJ1-1, is KAGVTQTPRYLIKTRGQQVTLSCSPISGHRSVSWYQQTPGQGLQFLFEYFSETQRNKGNFPGRFSGRQFSNSRSEMNVSTLELGDSALYLCASSLDRPNTEAFFGQGTRLTVV.